This T cell receptor beta chain was sequenced in a study of cytomegalovirus exposure and HLA in healthy donors. Study at large: Early release data held 80 million to 100 million unique TCRs from HLA-typed donors.

V shed 8 bases, J shed 3 bases, and the junction held 2 bases outside the gene matches. The CDR3 covers 13 residues. Germline V gene sequence: CDR1 SNHLY, CDR2 FYNNEI. It was with 60 Vbeta and 13 Jbeta primers that the PCR ran. TCRdb keeps only in-frame clones here, not all; method: immunoSEQ multiplex PCR. The sample lists around 160,000 clones; roughly 71% were seen once. The sample comprised PBMCs. The chain joins TRBV2 to TRBJ1-5, with TRBD1 identical over 9 bases. The sequence was obtained from a male donor in good health and CMV-seropositive. CDR3 bases: TGTGCCAGCGGGGACAGGGACAATCAGCCCCAGCATTTT. As protein: CASGDRDNQPQHF.